Here is one T cell receptor beta chain with its context. The method was immunoSEQ multiplex PCR; TCRdb's version includes in-frame clones alone and lacks a portion of them. The sample carries around 100,000 clones, 80% to 90% recorded once. This sample is part of a study of T cell clones after liver transplantation. Study overall: Samples came pre-transplant, pre-randomization before withdrawal, and post-randomization after withdrawal ended.

This TCR was sampled from a human patient who received a liver transplant. Some T cells may possibly be graft donor cells. The sequencing used CD4+ T cells from blood, collected roughly 50 months after liver transplant.

The CDR3 region is CASSADRASGYTF. CDR3 DNA sequence: TGTGCCAGCAGCGCGGACAGGGCGTCTGGCTACACCTTC. The chain joins TRBV7-3 to TRBJ1-2; TRBD1 matches at 8 bases. The CDR3 totals 13 residues. Trimming at V came to 5 bases and at J to 7 bases, leaving 6 bases not matched to a gene. Germline V gene data show CDR1 as SGHTA and CDR2 as FQGTGA.